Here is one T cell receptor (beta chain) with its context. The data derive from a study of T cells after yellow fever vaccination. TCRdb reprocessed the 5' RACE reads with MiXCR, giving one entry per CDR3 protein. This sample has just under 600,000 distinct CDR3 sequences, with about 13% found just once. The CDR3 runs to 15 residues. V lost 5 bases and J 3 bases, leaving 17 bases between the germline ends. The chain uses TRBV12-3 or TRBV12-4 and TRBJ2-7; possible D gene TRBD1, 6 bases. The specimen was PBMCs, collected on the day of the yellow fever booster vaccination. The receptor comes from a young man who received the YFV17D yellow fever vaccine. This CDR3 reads CASSKTGHLNYEQYF. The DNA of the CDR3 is TGTGCCAGCAGTAAAACGGGACACCTTAACTACGAGCAGTACTTC.